This paragraph covers one T cell receptor (beta chain) sequence. Its target is unknown. Germline lookup yields CDR1 MNHEY and CDR2 SMNVEV (reference sequence). Losses at the gene ends were 6 bases for V and 2 bases for J; bases not matched to a gene: 4. This CDR3 contains 14 residues. Here immunoSEQ multiplex PCR was the method, and the copy in TCRdb shows in-frame clones only, minus some. Found here are around 140,000 clones; the top ten clones hold over 2%. The sample originates from a study of T cell responses to AZD1222 COVID-19 vaccine. Notes on the study in general: Regions 160-218 and 743-854 dominated among vaccine-associated CD4 TCRs spanning spike.

This receptor was obtained from an adult in good health. The chain joins TRBV27 to TRBJ2-1; TRBD1 agrees at 7 bases. The sequenced sample consisted of peripheral blood. Written as DNA, the CDR3 is TGTGCCAGCAGACAGGGGTCACCCTACAATGAGCAGTTCTTC. Translated, it gives CASRQGSPYNEQFF.